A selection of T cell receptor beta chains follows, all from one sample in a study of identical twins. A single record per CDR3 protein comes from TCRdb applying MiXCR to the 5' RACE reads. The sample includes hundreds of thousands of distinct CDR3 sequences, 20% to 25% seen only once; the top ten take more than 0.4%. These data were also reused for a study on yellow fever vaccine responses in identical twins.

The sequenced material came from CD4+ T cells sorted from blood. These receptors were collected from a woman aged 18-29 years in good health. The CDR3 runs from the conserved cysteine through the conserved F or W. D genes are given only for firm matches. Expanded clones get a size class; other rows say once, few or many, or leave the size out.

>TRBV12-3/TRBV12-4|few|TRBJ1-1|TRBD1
TGTGCCAGCAGTTCGACAGGGGAGAAGAACACTGAAGCTTTCTTT
CASSSTGEKNTEAFF
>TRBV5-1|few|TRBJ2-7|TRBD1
TGCGCCAGCAGCGGGTGGGACTGGGGACAGGCCAGAAGCTCCTACGAGCAGTACTTC
CASSGWDWGQARSSYEQYF
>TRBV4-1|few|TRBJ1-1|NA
TGCGCCAGCAGCCAAGGAAACAGGGCGGGGAACACTGAAGCTTTCTTT
CASSQGNRAGNTEAFF
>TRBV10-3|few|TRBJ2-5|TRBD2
TGTGCCATCAGTGTGGGACTAGGTCAAGAGACCCAGTACTTC
CAISVGLGQETQYF
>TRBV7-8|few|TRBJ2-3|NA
TGTGCCAGCAGCTCGTTGAACACAGATACGCAGTATTTT
CASSSLNTDTQYF
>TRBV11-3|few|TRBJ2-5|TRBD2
TGTGCCAGCAGCCCCCGGACTAGCGGGGGGATTCAAGAGACCCAGTACTTC
CASSPRTSGGIQETQYF
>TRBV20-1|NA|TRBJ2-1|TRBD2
TGCAGTGCTAGAGGGTCCGGACTAGCGGGATTCTACAATGAGCAGTTCTTC
CSARGSGLAGFYNEQFF
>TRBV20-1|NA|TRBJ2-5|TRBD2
TGCAGTGCTAGACTAGCGGGAGTAGAGGAGACCCAGTACTTC
CSARLAGVEETQYF
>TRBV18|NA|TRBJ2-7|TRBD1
TGTGCCAGCTCAACCGGACAGGGGATCCACGAGCAGTACTTC
CASSTGQGIHEQYF
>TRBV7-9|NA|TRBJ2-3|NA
TGTTCCAGCAGCCACTCGAGCGGGGATACGCAGTATTTT
CSSSHSSGDTQYF
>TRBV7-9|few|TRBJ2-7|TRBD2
TGTGCCAGCAGCTTTACCGGGACTAGCTCCTACGAGCAGTACTTC
CASSFTGTSSYEQYF
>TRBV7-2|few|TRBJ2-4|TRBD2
TGTGCCAGCAGCTTAGTGGCGGGAGGTGGCAAAAACATTCAGTACTTC
CASSLVAGGGKNIQYF
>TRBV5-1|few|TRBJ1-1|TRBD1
TGCGCCAGCTCAGGGGGATCGGCGACAGGGAACACTGAAGCTTTCTTT
CASSGGSATGNTEAFF
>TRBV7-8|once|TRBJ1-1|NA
TGTGCCAGCAGCTTAAATAACAGGATGAACACTGAAGCTTTCTTT
CASSLNNRMNTEAFF
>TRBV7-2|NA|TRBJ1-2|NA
TGTGCCAGCAGCTTAGCGTCAGTAGGCAGTAACTATGGCTACACCTTC
CASSLASVGSNYGYTF
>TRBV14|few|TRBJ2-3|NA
TGTGCCAGCAGCCTATATGGAGCAGATACGCAGTATTTT
CASSLYGADTQYF
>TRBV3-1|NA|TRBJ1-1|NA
TGTGCCAGCAGCGGGGGGGGGTTGAACACTGAAGCTTTCTTT
CASSGGGLNTEAFF
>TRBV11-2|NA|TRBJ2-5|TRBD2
TGTGCCAGCAGCTTGGGGACTAGCGTCGAGACCCAGTACTTC
CASSLGTSVETQYF
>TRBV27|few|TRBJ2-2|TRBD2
TGTGCCAGCACTAGCGGGAGATCGAACACCGGGGAGCTGTTTTTT
CASTSGRSNTGELFF
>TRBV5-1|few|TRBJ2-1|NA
TGCGCCAGCAGCTTACAGGCGGGAATATACTACAATGAGCAGTTCTTC
CASSLQAGIYYNEQFF
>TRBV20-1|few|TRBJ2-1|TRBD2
TGCAGTGCTAGAGAAAGACTAGCGGGGGTGTACAATGAGCAGTTCTTC
CSARERLAGVYNEQFF
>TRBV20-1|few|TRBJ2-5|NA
TGCAGTGCGAGTGAGGGACAAGAGACCCAGTACTTC
CSASEGQETQYF
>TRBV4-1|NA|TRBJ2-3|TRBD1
TGCGCCAGCAGCCCCCTCCAGGGGGTTAGCACAGATACGCAGTATTTT
CASSPLQGVSTDTQYF
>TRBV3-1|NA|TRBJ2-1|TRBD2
TGTGCCAGCAGCCCCCGTTTGAGCGGGGGGGCCGGGGAGCAGTTCTTC
CASSPRLSGGAGEQFF
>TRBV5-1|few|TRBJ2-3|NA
TGCGCCAGCAGCACCAGTCCCTGGCGGAGCACAGATACGCAGTATTTT
CASSTSPWRSTDTQYF
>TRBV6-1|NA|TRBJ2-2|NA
TGTGCCAGCAAGACAGCGGGCACCGGGGAGCTGTTTTTT
CASKTAGTGELFF
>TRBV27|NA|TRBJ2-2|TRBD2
TGTGCCAGCAGTTCATACCCCCCCAGCGGGGGATACGCGAACACCGGGGAGCTGTTTTTT
CASSSYPPSGGYANTGELFF
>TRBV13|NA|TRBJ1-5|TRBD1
TGTGCCAGCAACTTTCCCCCAGGGGGTTCCCTTAGCAATCAGCCCCAGCATTTT
CASNFPPGGSLSNQPQHF
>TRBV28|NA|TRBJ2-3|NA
TGTGCCAGCAGTTGGGAGCTCCTCCGAGATACGCAGTATTTT
CASSWELLRDTQYF
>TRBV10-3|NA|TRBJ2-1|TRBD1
TGTGCCATCAGCGAGGACGGGACAGGGGACGCCTACAATGAGCAGTTCTTC
CAISEDGTGDAYNEQFF
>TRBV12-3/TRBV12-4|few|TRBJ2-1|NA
TGTGCCAGCAGTTATTGGACTAATGAGCAGTTCTTC
CASSYWTNEQFF
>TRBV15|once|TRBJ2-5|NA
TGTGCCACCAGCGTAAGAAGCCCCGGGGAGACCCAGTACTTC
CATSVRSPGETQYF
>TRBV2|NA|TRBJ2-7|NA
TGTGCCAGCAGCCTGGGAGGGGGACAGTCCTACGAGCAGTACTTC
CASSLGGGQSYEQYF
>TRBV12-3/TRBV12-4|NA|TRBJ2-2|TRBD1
TGTGCCAGCAGTTTGGGGACAGGGTTGCCCGGGGAGCTGTTTTTT
CASSLGTGLPGELFF
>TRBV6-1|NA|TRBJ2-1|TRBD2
TGTGCCAGCAGCCGACGGGGAAGCGGGGGCCCCCCGTCCTACAATGAGCAGTTCTTC
CASSRRGSGGPPSYNEQFF
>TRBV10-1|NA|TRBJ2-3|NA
TGCGCCAGCAGTGCGGATTCTTTCGATACGCAGTATTTT
CASSADSFDTQYF
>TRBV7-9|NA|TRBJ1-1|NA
TGTGCCAGCAGCTCCCCCTTCAGGGGCACTGAAGCTTTCTTT
CASSSPFRGTEAFF
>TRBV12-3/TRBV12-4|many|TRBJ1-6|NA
TGTGCCAGCAGTCCGGACAGAAATTCACCCCTCCACTTT
CASSPDRNSPLHF
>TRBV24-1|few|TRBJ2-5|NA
TGTGCCACCAGTGATCCACCCGGGAGCCCGTTCCAAGAGACCCAGTACTTC
CATSDPPGSPFQETQYF
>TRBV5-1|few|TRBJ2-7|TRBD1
TGCGCCAGCAGCCCGGACAGGATTACAGTGGGGCCAAACGAGCAGTACTTC
CASSPDRITVGPNEQYF
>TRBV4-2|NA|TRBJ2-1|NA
TGTGCCAGCAGCCACCGGACTCGACAACCTTACAATGAGCAGTTCTTC
CASSHRTRQPYNEQFF
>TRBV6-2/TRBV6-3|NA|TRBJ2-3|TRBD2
TGTGCCAGCAGTGTTCTTGGGAGCGGGAGGATAGATACGCAGTATTTT
CASSVLGSGRIDTQYF
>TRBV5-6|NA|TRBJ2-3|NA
TGTGCCAGCAGCTTCCGACGGACGGGGAGGTATTTTAGCTCAGATACGCAGTATTTT
CASSFRRTGRYFSSDTQYF
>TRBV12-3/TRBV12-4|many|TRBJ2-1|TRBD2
TGTGCCAGCAGGGGACTAGTTGGTGTCAGTGAGCAGTTCTTC
CASRGLVGVSEQFF
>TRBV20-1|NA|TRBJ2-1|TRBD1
TGCAGTGCTAGAACGACAGGGACCGTCTCCTACAATGAGCAGTTCTTC
CSARTTGTVSYNEQFF
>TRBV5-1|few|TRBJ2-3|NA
TGCGCCAGCAGCTCTCCAGTCCCTGCAGATACGCAGTATTTT
CASSSPVPADTQYF
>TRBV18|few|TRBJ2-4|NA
TGTGCCAGCTCACCTGCCCTAAGAGGCAAAAACATTCAGTACTTC
CASSPALRGKNIQYF
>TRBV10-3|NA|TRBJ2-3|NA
TGTGCCACTAGGGAGGGGGCCGGCACAGATACGCAGTATTTT
CATREGAGTDTQYF
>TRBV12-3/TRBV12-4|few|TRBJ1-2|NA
TGTGCCAGCAGTGGGGGAGGTTATGGCTACACCTTC
CASSGGGYGYTF
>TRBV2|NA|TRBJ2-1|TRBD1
TGTGCCAGCAGCCTCAGGGGACAGGAGTGGGATGAGCAGTTCTTC
CASSLRGQEWDEQFF
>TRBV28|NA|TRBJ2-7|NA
TGTGCCAGCAGTTTGAGTAGCGACAAGGGGGAGCAGTACTTC
CASSLSSDKGEQYF
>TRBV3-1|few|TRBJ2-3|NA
TGTGCCAGCAGTCACGCTAATAGGGACACCCAAAGAAACACAGATACGCAGTATTTT
CASSHANRDTQRNTDTQYF
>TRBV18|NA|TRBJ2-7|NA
TGTGCCAGCGCAACACAGCGATCCTACGAGCAGTACTTC
CASATQRSYEQYF
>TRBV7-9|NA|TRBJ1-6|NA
TGTGCCAGCAGCTTAGGTTGGGGTAGCTCCTATAATTCACCCCTCCACTTT
CASSLGWGSSYNSPLHF
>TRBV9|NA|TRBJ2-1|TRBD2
TGTGCCAGCACGTTATCGGGAGGGCTTAGCGATGAGCAGTTCTTC
CASTLSGGLSDEQFF
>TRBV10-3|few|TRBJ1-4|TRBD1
TGTGCCATCAGTGAGGGGCAGGGGGCTCGGGAAAAACTGTTTTTT
CAISEGQGAREKLFF
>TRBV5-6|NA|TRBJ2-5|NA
TGTGCCAGCAGCCCGAAGTGGAGGGAGACCCAGTACTTC
CASSPKWRETQYF
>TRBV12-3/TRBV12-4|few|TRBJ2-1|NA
TGTGCCAGCAGTTTTAGTAATTTGGCCGATGAGCAGTTCTTC
CASSFSNLADEQFF
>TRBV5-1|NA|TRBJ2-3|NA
TGCGCCAGCAGCCAGGGATCCGGCACAGACTCAGATACGCAGTATTTT
CASSQGSGTDSDTQYF
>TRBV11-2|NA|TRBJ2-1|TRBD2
TGTGCCAGCAGCTTTGTGCGGGAGCGTTTTGAGCAGTTCTTC
CASSFVRERFEQFF